This TCR beta chain was documented in a study of T cell changes during pregnancy in multiple sclerosis. CDR3 length: 16 residues. CDR1 and CDR2 (germline): SGHTA, FQGNSA. V was clipped by 5 bases and J by 2 bases; unmatched bases: 9. The data were produced by immunoSEQ multiplex PCR, yet TCRdb's version contains in-frame clones alone and is incomplete. This repertoire shows 25,000 to 35,000 clones, about nine tenths found once; its top ten account for roughly 0.42%. This rearrangement joins TRBV7-2 to TRBJ1-5; TRBD1 aligns across 7 bases. Sequenced material: CD4+ T cells from peripheral blood mononuclear cells, taken in the second trimester of pregnancy. This TCR came from a female donor in good health, enrolled as a control in a pregnancy study. As DNA, the CDR3 is TGTGCCAGCAGCCGACAGGGAATAATGGGCAATCAGCCCCAGCATTTT. The encoded protein is CASSRQGIMGNQPQHF.